This TCR beta chain was retrieved from a study of vaccination and CD4 T cells after COVID-19. Overall study context: Six men and four women formed the convalescents, two being Hispanic. Overlapping peptides covering the spike proteins of SARS-CoV-2, HCoV-NL63, HCoV-OC43 and HCoV-229E were added to stimulate cells.

The assay that was used to sequence DNA from cultured CD4+ T cells was the Oncomine TCR Beta short-read assay. The template was genomic DNA from cultured CD4+ T cells. TCRdb reprocessed the PCR reads via MiXCR and lists one record per CDR3 protein. There are about 11,000 distinct CDR3 sequences in the sample; about 38% occur only once, and about 9.9% lies in the top ten. As for this clonotype: Its antigen is still unknown.

The treatment is: approximately nine-day PBMC culture with coronavirus spike peptide pools or control peptides (ViraFEST assay). CDR3 length equals 17 residues. From germline, CDR1 is SEHNR and CDR2 FQNEAQ (reference sequence). V lost 5 bases and J lost 1, with 19 bases in between. The chain uses TRBV7-9 and TRBJ2-3; a weak D match, TRBD2 (7 bases). The sequenced sample was CD4+ T cells from blood, cultured in vitro, obtained after SARS-CoV-2 vaccination. The TCR sequence derives from a human donor who had recovered from COVID-19. The CDR3 spells CASSKGGALYGTDTQYF. In DNA, the CDR3 is TGTGCCAGCAGCAAAGGGGGGGCTCTATATGGCACAGATACGCAGTATTTT.